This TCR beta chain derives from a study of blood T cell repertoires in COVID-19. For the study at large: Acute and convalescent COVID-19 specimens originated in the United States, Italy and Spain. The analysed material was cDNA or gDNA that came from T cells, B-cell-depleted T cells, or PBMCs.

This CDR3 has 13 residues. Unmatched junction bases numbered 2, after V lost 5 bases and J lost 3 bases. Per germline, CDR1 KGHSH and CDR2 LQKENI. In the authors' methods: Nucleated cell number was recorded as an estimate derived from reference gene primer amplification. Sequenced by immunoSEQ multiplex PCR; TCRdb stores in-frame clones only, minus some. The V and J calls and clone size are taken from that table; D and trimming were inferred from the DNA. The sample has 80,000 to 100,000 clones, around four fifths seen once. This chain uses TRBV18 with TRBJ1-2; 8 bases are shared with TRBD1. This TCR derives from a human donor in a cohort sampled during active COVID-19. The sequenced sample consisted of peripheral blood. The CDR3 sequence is CASSTDRDYGYTF. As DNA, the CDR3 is TGTGCCAGCTCAACGGACAGGGACTATGGCTACACCTTC. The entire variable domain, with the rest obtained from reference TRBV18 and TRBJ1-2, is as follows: NAGVMQNPRHLVRRRGQEARLRCSPMKGHSHVYWYRQLPEEGLKFMVYLQKENIIDESGMPKERFSAEFPKEGPSILRIQQVVRGDSAAYFCASSTDRDYGYTFGSGTRLTVV.